The next 27 T cell receptor beta chains were all read from a single sample in a study of T cell responses to AZD1222 COVID-19 vaccine. Sequenced by immunoSEQ multiplex PCR; TCRdb stores in-frame clones only, minus some. The repertoire holds about 150,000 clones, 80% to 90% seen once, with about 8% in the top ten. The sample was peripheral blood, taken on day 0 of AZD1222 vaccination. The receptors were gathered from an adult in good health.

This sequence joins TRBV5-8 and TRBJ1-5; tentative D call: TRBD1 (5 bases). Looked up from germline, CDR1 is SGHTS and CDR2 is YDEGEE. CDR3 length: 15 amino acids. Deletions cut 4 bases from V and 0 bases from J, with 11 bases between. DNA for the CDR3: TGTGCCAGCAGCCTGGAGGGGACTAGCAATCAGCCCCAGCATTTT. This codes for CASSLEGTSNQPQHF.

The chain combines TRBV28 with TRBJ1-6, with 7 bases identical to TRBD1. The junction had 3 bases not matched to a gene; V was cut back by 6 bases and J by 7 bases. The CDR3 is 13 amino acids. Germline V lookup: CDR1 MDHEN, CDR2 SYDVKM. CDR3 coding DNA: TGTGCCAGCAGGACACAGGGGAATTCACCCCTCCACTTT. It translates to CASRTQGNSPLHF.

This clone showed up just once. This rearrangement joins TRBV7-9 to TRBJ1-2; D possibly corresponds to TRBD1 (5 bases). The germline CDR1 and CDR2 sequences are SEHNR and FQNEAQ (reference sequence). The CDR3 spans 13 residues. V lost 5 bases and J lost 4, with 11 bases in between. The CDR3 protein is CASSPTELYGYTF. The CDR3 region has the DNA TGTGCCAGCAGCCCGACAGAGCTCTATGGCTACACCTTC.

The count of this clone is one. The chain recombines TRBV28 with TRBJ1-2; no reliable D call. The V and J ends lost 3 bases and 5 bases respectively, with 7 bases between them. Germline CDR1 MDHEN, CDR2 SYDVKM. This CDR3 is built from 12 residues. CDR3 loop: CASSFQRYGYTF. DNA of the CDR3: TGTGCCAGCAGTTTTCAGAGATATGGCTACACCTTC.

This chain links TRBV6-1 with TRBJ1-2; TRBD1 aligns across 7 bases. Germline CDR1 is MNHNS and CDR2 is SASEGT. The V and J ends lost 11 bases and 2 bases, in that order; junction bases with no gene match: 11. The CDR3 is made up of 14 amino acids. CDR3 residues: CAGKRTGENYGYTF. In DNA, the CDR3 is TGTGCCGGGAAACGCACAGGGGAGAACTATGGCTACACCTTC.

The table lists this clone with a count of one. The J gene is TRBJ2-3, the V gene TRBV7-2; tentatively, D is TRBD2 (6 bases). Germline V CDR1 and CDR2: SGHTA, FQGNSA. This CDR3 contains 12 residues. The V gene lost 2 bases and the J gene lost 9 bases, with 9 bases spanning the gap. The CDR3 bases are TGTGCCAGCAGCTTATTGGGAGGAACGCAGTATTTT. As protein: CASSLLGGTQYF.

J is TRBJ1-2 and V is TRBV2; D gene unclear. V lost 2 bases and J lost 5, with 9 bases in between. CDR1 is SNHLY, CDR2 FYNNEI, per germline. CDR3 length: 13 amino acids. The DNA of the CDR3 is TGTGCCAGCAGTGAATACACACGGTATGGCTACACCTTC. Protein: CASSEYTRYGYTF.

In this sample, this clone turned up a few times. This chain connects TRBV9 to TRBJ2-7; D is unclear. The CDR3 sequence is 14 residues long. CDR1 and CDR2 (germline): SGDLS, YYNGEE. Trimming took 0 bases from V and 3 from J, leaving 10 bases between them. The CDR3 DNA sequence: TGTGCCAGCAGCGTAGGAATTACCAACTACGAGCAGTACTTC. Translated: CASSVGITNYEQYF.

This clone occurred once. The chain links TRBV7-2 to TRBJ1-4; 8 positions agree with TRBD1. This CDR3 has 14 residues. The ends lost 1 base at V and 8 bases at J; junction bases unmatched: 3. CDR1 and CDR2 from the germline V gene are SGHTA and FQGNSA. CDR3 in amino acids: CASSLGTGKEKLFF. The DNA for the CDR3 is TGTGCCAGCAGCTTAGGGACAGGGAAAGAAAAACTGTTTTTT.

The gene calls are TRBV9 and TRBJ2-3; weak D call: TRBD2 (5 bases). The CDR3 covers 13 residues. Trimming removed 0 bases at V and 9 bases at J, with 11 bases between. Germline CDR1 and CDR2: SGDLS and YYNGEE. The DNA of the CDR3 is TGTGCCAGCAGCGTAGAAGTCGGAGGAACGCAGTATTTT. This encodes CASSVEVGGTQYF.

The chain joins TRBV28 to TRBJ1-4; D is unresolved. Germline values: CDR1 MDHEN, CDR2 SYDVKM. This CDR3 region has 13 residues. V lost 5 bases, J lost 8 bases, and 12 bases lay in between. CDR3 in DNA: TGTGCCAGCAGTAAATCTGGTGGCGAAAAACTGTTTTTT. It codes for CASSKSGGEKLFF. The whole variable domain, remainder taken from reference TRBV28 and TRBJ1-4, is DVKVTQSSRYLVKRTGEKVFLECVQDMDHENMFWYRQDPGLGLRLIYFSYDVKMKEKGDIPEGYSVSREKKERFSLILESASTNQTSMYLCASSKSGGEKLFFGSGTQLSVL.

The rearrangement uses TRBV6-5 and TRBJ2-7, with 13 bases aligning to TRBD2. This CDR3 contains 15 residues. With V trimmed by 6 bases and J by 7 bases, 9 bases remained unmatched. Germline V CDR1 and CDR2: MNHEY, SVGAGI. CDR3 nucleotides: TGTGCCAGCAGGAGTACTAGCGGGAGGGCTAGTGAGCAGTACTTC. The encoded protein is CASRSTSGRASEQYF.

This clone was seen more than once but under ten times. The rearrangement joins TRBV2 to TRBJ1-2, with TRBD1 matching over 8 bases. With V trimmed by 7 bases and J by 8 bases, 9 bases remained unmatched. The germline CDR1 and CDR2 sequences are SNHLY and FYNNEI. The CDR3 is 13 amino acids. The CDR3 DNA reads TGTGCCAGCAAGGCGACAGGGGTAGGGGGCTACACCTTC. Translated, it gives CASKATGVGGYTF.

In nucleotides, the CDR3 is TGTGCCAGCAGCCTGGGACAGATCATGAACACTGAAGCTTTCTTT. Translation: CASSLGQIMNTEAFF. This chain uses TRBV7-6 with TRBJ1-1; 7 nucleotides align to TRBD1. The V and J ends lost 5 bases and 0 bases, in that order; junction bases with no gene match: 6. The CDR3 runs to 15 residues. Germline-derived CDR1 and CDR2 are SGHVS and FNYEAQ.

The chain employs TRBV6-5 and TRBJ1-4; tentative D call: TRBD1 (6 bases). There are 16 residues in the CDR3. Germline CDR1 reads MNHEY; CDR2 reads SVGAGI. Trimming shortened V by 0 bases and J by 8 bases, and 16 bases separated the two germline ends. CDR3 sequence (DNA): TGTGCCAGCAGTTACTCCCTGTCAGGGGCGGAGGAAAAACTGTTTTTT. Translated, it gives CASSYSLSGAEEKLFF.

This clone was counted only a few times. The DNA of the CDR3 is TGTGCCAGCAGTGAAAAAGCCATGGGAGACACTGAAGCTTTCTTT. Residues: CASSEKAMGDTEAFF. V and J are TRBV6-1 and TRBJ1-1; D unresolved. Deletions cut 2 bases from V and 3 bases from J, with 13 bases between. The CDR3 has 15 residues. CDR1 is MNHNS, CDR2 SASEGT, per germline.

The chain has TRBV5-6 and TRBJ2-5; a weak D match, TRBD1 (5 bases). Germline assignment: CDR1 SGHDT and CDR2 YYEEEE. V shed 1 base and J shed 4 bases, with 14 bases lying between them. The CDR3 sequence is 15 residues long. CDR3 DNA: TGTGCCAGCAGCTTGATTTCCCAGGGTGGAGAGACCCAGTACTTC. Protein product: CASSLISQGGETQYF. Supplemented by reference TRBV5-6 and TRBJ2-5, the full variable domain reads DAGVTQSPTHLIKTRGQQVTLRCSPKSGHDTVSWYQQALGQGPQFIFQYYEEEERQRGNFPDRFSGHQFPNYSSELNVNALLLGDSALYLCASSLISQGGETQYFGPGTRLLVL.

CDR3 sequence: CATSGVDYNEQFF. CDR3 DNA: TGTGCCACCAGTGGTGTGGACTACAATGAGCAGTTCTTC. The rearrangement joins TRBV24-1 to TRBJ2-1; the D is unclear. V shed 5 bases and J shed 3 bases, with 7 bases lying between them. Germline V gene data show CDR1 as KGHDR and CDR2 as SFDVKD. This CDR3 is built from 13 residues.

V usage is TRBV3-1 (or the pseudogene TRBV3-2) and J usage is TRBJ1-4; D might be TRBD1 (5 bases). The CDR3 is 16 residues long. V was pared by 4 bases and J by 2 bases, with 14 bases between. CDR1 LGHDT and CDR2 YNNKEL come from the germline V gene (reference sequence). CDR3 in DNA: TGTGCCAGCAGCCCGTCGCAGGGCCTCACTAATGAAAAACTGTTTTTT. Translating gives CASSPSQGLTNEKLFF.

This clone was seen only a few times. J is TRBJ1-6 and V is TRBV7-2, with 9 bases lining up with TRBD1. In germline, CDR1 is SGHTA, CDR2 FQGNSA. The V gene end was trimmed by 5 bases and the J gene end by 5 bases; junction bases not matched to a gene: 4. This CDR3 spans 15 amino acids. CDR3 sequence reads: CASSARQGDNSPLHF. The CDR3 nucleotides read TGTGCCAGCAGCGCAAGACAGGGGGATAATTCACCCCTCCACTTT.

The chain recombines TRBV11-2 with TRBJ1-1, with 10 bases fitting TRBD1. Germline lookup yields CDR1 SGHAT and CDR2 FQNNGV. V gave up 5 bases and J gave up 1 base; unmatched junction bases: 1. This CDR3 has 14 amino acids. The CDR3, as DNA: TGTGCCAGCAGCGACAGGGGGCGGAACACTGAAGCTTTCTTT. This sequence encodes CASSDRGRNTEAFF. The full variable domain, its missing parts supplied by reference TRBV11-2 and TRBJ1-1, is EAGVAQSPRYKIIEKRQSVAFWCNPISGHATLYWYQQILGQGPKLLIQFQNNGVVDDSQLPKDRFSAERLKGVDSTLKIQPAKLEDSAVYLCASSDRGRNTEAFFGQGTRLTVV.

The V gene is TRBV3-1 (or the pseudogene TRBV3-2), the J gene TRBJ2-2; TRBD2 matches 7 bases. Germline V gene data show CDR1 as LGHDT and CDR2 as YNNKEL (reference sequence). The CDR3 contains 14 residues. V was clipped by 6 bases and J by 2 bases; unmatched bases: 3. This CDR3 is CASSREENTGELFF. CDR3 sequence (DNA): TGTGCCAGCAGTCGGGAGGAAAACACCGGGGAGCTGTTTTTT.

V usage is TRBV7-9 and J usage is TRBJ1-1; no clear D gene. The germline V gene has CDR1 SEHNR and CDR2 FQNEAQ (reference sequence). The CDR3 is 13 residues long. Trimming pared 2 bases from V and 1 base from J, leaving 5 bases between. The CDR3: CASSLPSNTEAFF. As DNA, the CDR3 is TGTGCCAGCAGCTTACCCTCGAACACTGAAGCTTTCTTT.

V usage is TRBV28 and J usage is TRBJ1-5, with no clear D. The germline CDR1 and CDR2 sequences are MDHEN and SYDVKM. V was pared by 1 base and J by 4 bases, with 8 bases between. The CDR3 runs 14 residues. The CDR3 sequence is CASSLFRDNQPQHF. DNA for the CDR3: TGTGCCAGCAGTTTATTTAGAGATAATCAGCCCCAGCATTTT.

The genes are TRBV3-1 (or the pseudogene TRBV3-2) and TRBJ1-6, with D maybe TRBD1 (5 bases). Germline values: CDR1 LGHDT, CDR2 YNNKEL (reference sequence). The CDR3 covers 15 residues. The ends were cut back, 2 bases at V and 7 bases at J, with 12 bases in the middle. In DNA form, the CDR3 reads TGTGCCAGCAGCCAACTGAGGCGGGGGAATTCACCCCTCCACTTT. Translated, it gives CASSQLRRGNSPLHF.

The V and J genes are TRBV2 and TRBJ1-1; D unclear. Germline V gene sequence: CDR1 SNHLY, CDR2 FYNNEI. V lost 8 bases, J lost 1 base, and 5 bases lay in between. This CDR3 comprises 11 residues. CDR3 coding DNA: TGTGCCAGCGGAGGGAACACTGAAGCTTTCTTT. Translation: CASGGNTEAFF.

On this clone itself: The junction and the germline gene differ at one end; a read error may be behind it. V and J are TRBV6-5 and TRBJ2-1; weak D call: TRBD1 (5 bases). Germline lookup yields CDR1 MNHEY and CDR2 SVGAGI. CDR3 size: 15 residues. This chain's CDR3 is CASSDSGYRSNEQFF. CDR3 coding DNA: TGTGCCAGCAGTGACTCTGGGTACAGGAGTAATGAGCAGTTCTTC.